This passage covers 2 T cell receptor beta chains from one sample sequenced in a study of T cell changes during pregnancy in multiple sclerosis (dated by TCRdb to about 2019). Library generation was performed with the immunoSEQ multiplex PCR assay. TCRdb holds this immuneACCESS table with in-frame rearrangements only. Some clones are missing; in checked studies, unresolved V genes explain under half, and the rest has no known cause. In all, the sample holds tens of thousands of clones, and about 91% of those were seen once. The ten most abundant clones make up approximately 1.1% of the sample. The starting material was peripheral blood, obtained after pregnancy. These receptors all come from a female donor in good health, enrolled as a control in a pregnancy study.

The chain links TRBV23-1 to TRBJ2-1; 9 nucleotides align to TRBD2. TRBV23-1 is an open reading frame whose function is uncertain. The CDR3 length is 18 residues. The ends lost 6 bases at V and 2 bases at J; junction bases unmatched: 14. CDR3 loop: CASSLGTLKRGAYNEQFF. CDR3 bases: TGCGCCAGCAGCCTTGGCACTCTAAAGCGGGGGGCCTACAATGAGCAGTTCTTC.

The rearrangement joins TRBV12-2 to TRBJ1-5; TRBD1, the table's D call, was not compared with the DNA. TRBV12-2 counts as a pseudogene. The length of the CDR3 is 16 residues. CDR3 in DNA: TGTGCAAGTCGCGCAGGACAGGGGGGGAGCAATCAGCCCCAGCATTTT. Its protein product is CASRAGQGGSNQPQHF.